This TCR beta chain was documented in a study of OX40 agonist ivuxolimab in advanced cancers. Worth noting for this clone: Its specificity is unknown.

General observations from the study: CD8+ T cells averaged more expanded clones than CD4+. Clonal expansion was seen in CD4+ and CD8+ blood T cells by week 6 at 0.1 to 3.0 mg/kg.

Data came from immunoSEQ multiplex PCR; TCRdb stores just in-frame clones and leaves some out. The sample has tens of thousands of clones, 89% seen once; the top ten hold about 0.3%. This specimen was CD4+ or CD8+ T cells sorted from blood, taken in a trial of the OX40 agonist ivuxolimab. The sequence came from an adult with an advanced solid tumor such as melanoma, head and neck, liver or kidney cancer.

CDR3 amino acids: CASTLIGDTQYF. The CDR3 bases are TGTGCCAGCACCTTGATCGGGGATACGCAGTATTTT. The chain recombines TRBV28 with TRBJ2-3, with D unresolved. CDR3 size: 12 residues. V lost 7 bases and J lost 6, with 11 bases in between. The V gene's germline CDR1 is MDHEN and CDR2 SYDVKM.